This T cell receptor (beta chain) appears in the sequencing data of a study of human T cells and chemical hapten exposure. Time point in this sample: pre-sensitization, week 0. As for treatment: therapeutic diphenylcyclopropenone sensitization with weekly scalp DPC. From germline, CDR1 is MGHRA and CDR2 YSYEKL. The trim removed 0 bases at V and 5 bases at J, leaving 4 bases unmatched. This CDR3 contains 16 residues. TCRdb ran MiXCR on the RACE reads and lists one entry per CDR3 protein. This table has fewer than 300,000 distinct CDR3 sequences, roughly 7.7% appearing once. The chain uses TRBV4-1 and TRBJ1-4, with 9 positions matching TRBD1. The sample in question was whole blood, obtained in connection with sensitization to the hapten diphenylcyclopropenone (DPC). The sequence came from a man aged 18 to 35 with alopecia areata. Some clones in this sample may be carry-over from other donors' samples. The CDR3 loop reads CASSQETTGGNEKLFF. The CDR3 DNA follows: TGCGCCAGCAGCCAAGAGACGACAGGGGGGAATGAAAAACTGTTTTTT.